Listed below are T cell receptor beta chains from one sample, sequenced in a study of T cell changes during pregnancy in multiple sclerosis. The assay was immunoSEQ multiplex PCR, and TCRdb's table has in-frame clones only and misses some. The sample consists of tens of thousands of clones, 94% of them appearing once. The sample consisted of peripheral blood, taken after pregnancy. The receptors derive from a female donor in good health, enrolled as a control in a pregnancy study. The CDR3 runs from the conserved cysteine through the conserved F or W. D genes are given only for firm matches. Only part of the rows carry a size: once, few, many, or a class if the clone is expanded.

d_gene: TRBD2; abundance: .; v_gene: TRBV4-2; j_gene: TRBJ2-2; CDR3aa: CASSPREGPNTGELFF; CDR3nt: TGTGCCAGCAGCCCGCGGGAGGGCCCTAACACCGGGGAGCTGTTTTTT
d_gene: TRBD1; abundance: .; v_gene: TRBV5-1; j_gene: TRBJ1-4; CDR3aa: CASSSEGAWDEKLFF; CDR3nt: TGCGCCAGCAGCTCAGAGGGGGCTTGGGATGAAAAACTGTTTTTT
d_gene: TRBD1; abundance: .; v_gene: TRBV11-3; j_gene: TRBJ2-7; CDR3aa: CASSVGDRDEQYF; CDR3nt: TGTGCCAGCAGCGTCGGCGACAGGGACGAGCAGTACTTC
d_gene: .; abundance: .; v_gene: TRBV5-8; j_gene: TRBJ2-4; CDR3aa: CASSGGQKNIQYF; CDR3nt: TGTGCCAGCAGCGGGGGCCAAAAAAACATTCAGTACTTC
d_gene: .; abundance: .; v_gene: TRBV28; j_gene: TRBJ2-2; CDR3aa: CASSLPRSGVHGELFF; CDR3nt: TGTGCCAGCAGTCTACCCCGATCAGGGGTGCACGGGGAGCTGTTTTTT
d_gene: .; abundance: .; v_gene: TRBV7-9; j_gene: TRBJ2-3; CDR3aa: CASSPNPGVQDTQYF; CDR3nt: TGTGCCAGCAGCCCCAACCCAGGGGTTCAAGATACGCAGTATTTT
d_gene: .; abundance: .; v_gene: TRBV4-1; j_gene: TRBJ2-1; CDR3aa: CASSQGHTSSYNEQFF; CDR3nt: TGCGCCAGCAGCCAGGGCCATACTAGCTCCTACAATGAGCAGTTCTTC
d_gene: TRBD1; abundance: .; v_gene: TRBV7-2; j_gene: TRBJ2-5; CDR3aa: CASSLEGTGTGETQYF; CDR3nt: TGTGCCAGCAGCTTAGAGGGGACAGGGACGGGAGAGACCCAGTACTTC
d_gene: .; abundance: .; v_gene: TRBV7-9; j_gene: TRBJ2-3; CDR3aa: CASSPGASSTDTQYF; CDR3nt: TGTGCCAGCAGCCCAGGGGCCTCTAGCACAGATACGCAGTATTTT
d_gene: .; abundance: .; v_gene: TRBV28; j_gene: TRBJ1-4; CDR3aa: CASSSPGDGKLFF; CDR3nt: TGTGCCAGCAGTTCACCGGGGGACGGAAAACTGTTTTTT
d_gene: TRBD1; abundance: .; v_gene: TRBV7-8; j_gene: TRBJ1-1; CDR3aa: CASSLSTGGTFF; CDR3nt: TGTGCCAGCAGCTTGTCCACAGGGGGAACTTTCTTT
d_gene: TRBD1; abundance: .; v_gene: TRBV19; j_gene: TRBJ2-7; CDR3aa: CASSKTGGPYEQYF; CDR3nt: TGTGCCAGTAGCAAAACAGGGGGCCCCTACGAGCAGTACTTC
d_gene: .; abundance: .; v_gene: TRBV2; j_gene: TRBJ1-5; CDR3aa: CASSVLGQRYSNQPQHF; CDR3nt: TGTGCCAGCAGTGTCTTAGGACAGAGATATAGCAATCAGCCCCAGCATTTT
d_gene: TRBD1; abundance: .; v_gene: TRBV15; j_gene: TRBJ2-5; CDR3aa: CATSREFGQGRETQYF; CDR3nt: TGTGCCACCAGCAGAGAATTCGGACAGGGGAGAGAGACCCAGTACTTC
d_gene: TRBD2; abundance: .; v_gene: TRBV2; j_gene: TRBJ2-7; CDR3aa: CASRSGQGGLAGEEQYF; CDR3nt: TGTGCCAGCCGGAGCGGACAGGGCGGACTAGCGGGAGAAGAGCAGTACTTC
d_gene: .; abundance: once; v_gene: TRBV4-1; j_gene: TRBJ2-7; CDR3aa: CASSQEVRDTYTYEQYF; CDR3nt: TGCGCCAGCAGCCAAGAGGTTCGGGACACATATACCTACGAGCAGTACTTC
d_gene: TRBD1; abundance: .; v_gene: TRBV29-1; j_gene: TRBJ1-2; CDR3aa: CSVEGTGNYGYTF; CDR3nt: TGCAGCGTTGAAGGGACAGGGAACTATGGCTACACCTTC
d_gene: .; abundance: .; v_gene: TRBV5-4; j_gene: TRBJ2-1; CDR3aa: CASRVGSSYNEQFF; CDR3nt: TGTGCCAGCAGGGTCGGGAGCTCCTACAATGAGCAGTTCTTC
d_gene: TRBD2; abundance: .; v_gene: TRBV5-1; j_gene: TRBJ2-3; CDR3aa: CASSLLGTSGADTQYF; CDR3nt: TGCGCCAGCAGCTTGTTAGGGACTAGCGGCGCAGATACGCAGTATTTT
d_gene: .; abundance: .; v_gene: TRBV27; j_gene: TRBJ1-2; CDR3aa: CASSLSWGDYGYTF; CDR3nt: TGTGCCAGCAGTTTATCCTGGGGGGACTATGGCTACACCTTC
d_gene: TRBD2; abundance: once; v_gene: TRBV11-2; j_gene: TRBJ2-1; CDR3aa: CASSEEGLAAHEQFF; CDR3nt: TGTGCCAGCAGCGAGGAGGGACTAGCGGCACATGAGCAGTTCTTC
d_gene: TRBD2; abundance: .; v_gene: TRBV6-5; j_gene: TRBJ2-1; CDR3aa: CASSLLAGEGNEQFF; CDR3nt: TGTGCCAGCAGTCTGCTAGCGGGAGAGGGGAATGAGCAGTTCTTC
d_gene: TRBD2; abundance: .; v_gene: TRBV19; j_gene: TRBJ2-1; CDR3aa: CASRGFSGSSRNEQFF; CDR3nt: TGTGCCAGTAGGGGCTTTAGCGGGAGTAGTCGTAATGAGCAGTTCTTC
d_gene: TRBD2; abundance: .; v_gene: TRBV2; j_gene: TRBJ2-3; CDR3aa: CASSVAGAPPDTQYF; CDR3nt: TGTGCCAGCAGCGTAGCGGGAGCGCCTCCAGATACGCAGTATTTT
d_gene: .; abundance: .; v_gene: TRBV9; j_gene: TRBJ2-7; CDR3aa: CASSVASGVGYEQYF; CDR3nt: TGTGCCAGCAGCGTAGCATCGGGGGTTGGCTACGAGCAGTACTTC
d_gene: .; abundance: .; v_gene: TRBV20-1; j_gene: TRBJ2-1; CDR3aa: CSARDRNEQFF; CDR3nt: TGCAGTGCTAGAGATCGGAATGAGCAGTTCTTC
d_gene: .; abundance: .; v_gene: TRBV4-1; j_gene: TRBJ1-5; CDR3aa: CASSFMIGGGNQPQHF; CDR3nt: TGCGCCAGCAGCTTTATGATAGGGGGGGGCAATCAGCCCCAGCATTTT
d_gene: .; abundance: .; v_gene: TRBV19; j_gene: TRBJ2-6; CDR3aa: CASSTVAGANVLTF; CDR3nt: TGTGCCAGTAGTACGGTTGCTGGGGCCAACGTCCTGACTTTC
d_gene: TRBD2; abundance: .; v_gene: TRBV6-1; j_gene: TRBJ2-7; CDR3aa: CASSSSGSPYYEQYF; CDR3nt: TGTGCCAGCAGTTCTAGCGGGAGTCCATACTACGAGCAGTACTTC
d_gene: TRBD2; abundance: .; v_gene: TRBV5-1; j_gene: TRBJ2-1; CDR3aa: CASSLSGTSGRDEQFF; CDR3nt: TGCGCCAGCAGCTTGTCCGGGACTAGCGGGAGGGATGAGCAGTTCTTC
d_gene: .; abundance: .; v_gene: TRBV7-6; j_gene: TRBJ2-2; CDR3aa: CASASGNTGELFF; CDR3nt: TGTGCCAGCGCGAGCGGGAACACCGGGGAGCTGTTTTTT
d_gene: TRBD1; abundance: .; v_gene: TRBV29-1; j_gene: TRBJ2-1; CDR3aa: CSVVGRGNYNEQFF; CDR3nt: TGCAGCGTTGTTGGCAGGGGGAACTACAATGAGCAGTTCTTC
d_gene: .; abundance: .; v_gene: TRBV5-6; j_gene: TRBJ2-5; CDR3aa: CASSTLALQETQYF; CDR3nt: TGTGCCAGCAGCACCCTAGCGCTCCAAGAGACCCAGTACTTC
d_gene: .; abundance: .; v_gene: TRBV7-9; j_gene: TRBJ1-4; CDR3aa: CASSDLGANEKLFF; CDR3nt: TGTGCCAGCAGCGACCTAGGAGCTAATGAAAAACTGTTTTTT
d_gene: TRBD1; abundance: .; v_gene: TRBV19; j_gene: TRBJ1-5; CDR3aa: CASSPDQGQGYQPQHF; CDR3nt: TGTGCCAGTAGCCCGGATCAAGGACAGGGGTATCAGCCCCAGCATTTT
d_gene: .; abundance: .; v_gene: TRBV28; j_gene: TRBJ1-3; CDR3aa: CASRLIGGVPSGNTIYF; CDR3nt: TGTGCCAGCAGGCTTATAGGGGGGGTTCCCTCTGGAAACACCATATATTTT
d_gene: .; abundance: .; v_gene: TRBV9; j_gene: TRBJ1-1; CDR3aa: CASSVATVNTEAFF; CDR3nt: TGTGCCAGCAGCGTAGCTACAGTGAACACTGAAGCTTTCTTT
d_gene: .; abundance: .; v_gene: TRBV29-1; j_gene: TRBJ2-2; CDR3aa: CSVTGSYTGELFF; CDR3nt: TGCAGCGTTACAGGGTCATACACCGGGGAGCTGTTTTTT
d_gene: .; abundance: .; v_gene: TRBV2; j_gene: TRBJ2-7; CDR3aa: CASSLQGYEQYF; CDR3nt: TGTGCCAGCAGTTTACAGGGATACGAGCAGTACTTC
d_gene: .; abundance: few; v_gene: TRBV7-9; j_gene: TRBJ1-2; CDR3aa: CASSHRTDYGYTF; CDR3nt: TGTGCCAGCAGCCACAGGACAGATTATGGCTACACCTTC
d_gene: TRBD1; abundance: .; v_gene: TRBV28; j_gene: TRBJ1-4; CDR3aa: CASRDRGAEKLFF; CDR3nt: TGTGCCAGCCGAGACAGGGGGGCTGAAAAACTGTTTTTT
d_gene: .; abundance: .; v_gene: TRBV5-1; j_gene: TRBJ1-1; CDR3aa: CASSLGHMNTEAFF; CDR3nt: TGCGCCAGCAGCTTGGGACACATGAACACTGAAGCTTTCTTT
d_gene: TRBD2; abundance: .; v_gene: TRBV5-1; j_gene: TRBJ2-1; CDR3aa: CASSFLAGVSYNEQFF; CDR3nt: TGCGCCAGCAGCTTTTTAGCGGGGGTCTCCTACAATGAGCAGTTCTTC
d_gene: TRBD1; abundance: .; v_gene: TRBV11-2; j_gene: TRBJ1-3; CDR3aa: CASSRGRTGGNTIYF; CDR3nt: TGTGCCAGCAGCCGAGGGAGGACAGGGGGAAACACCATATATTTT
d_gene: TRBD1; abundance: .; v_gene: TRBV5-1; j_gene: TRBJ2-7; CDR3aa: CASSPGQSYEQYF; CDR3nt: TGCGCCAGCAGCCCGGGACAGTCCTACGAGCAGTACTTC
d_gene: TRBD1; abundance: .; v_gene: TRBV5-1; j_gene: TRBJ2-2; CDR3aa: CASSLQQGTTGELFF; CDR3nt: TGCGCCAGCAGCTTACAACAGGGGACCACCGGGGAGCTGTTTTTT
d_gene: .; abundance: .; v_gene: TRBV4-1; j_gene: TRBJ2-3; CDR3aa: CASSQERLEGTDTQYF; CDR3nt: TGCGCCAGCAGCCAAGAGAGGCTAGAGGGCACAGATACGCAGTATTTT
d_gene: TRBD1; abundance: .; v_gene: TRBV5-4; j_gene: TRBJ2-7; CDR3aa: CASSWDRGTYEQYF; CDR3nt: TGTGCCAGCAGCTGGGACAGGGGGACCTACGAGCAGTACTTC
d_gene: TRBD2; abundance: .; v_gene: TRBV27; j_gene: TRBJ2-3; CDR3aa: CASSLRLGASGRVDTQYF; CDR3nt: TGTGCCAGCAGTTTGAGGTTGGGGGCTAGCGGGAGGGTGGATACGCAGTATTTT
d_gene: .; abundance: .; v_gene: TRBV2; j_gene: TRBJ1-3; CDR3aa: CASSRTPGNTIYF; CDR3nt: TGTGCCAGCAGCAGGACACCAGGAAACACCATATATTTT
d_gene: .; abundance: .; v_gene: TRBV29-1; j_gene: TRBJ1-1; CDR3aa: CSVSLRRERVGGDEAFF; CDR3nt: TGCAGCGTGAGCTTACGCCGGGAGCGGGTGGGAGGGGATGAAGCTTTCTTT
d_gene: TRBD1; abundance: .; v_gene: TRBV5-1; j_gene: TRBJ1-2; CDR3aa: CASSLIQGARGYTF; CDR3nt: TGCGCCAGCAGCTTGATCCAGGGGGCGCGTGGCTACACCTTC
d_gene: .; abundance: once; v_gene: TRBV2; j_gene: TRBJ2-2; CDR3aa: CASSVRSPGNTGELFF; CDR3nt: TGTGCCAGCAGTGTCAGGTCCCCTGGGAACACCGGGGAGCTGTTTTTT
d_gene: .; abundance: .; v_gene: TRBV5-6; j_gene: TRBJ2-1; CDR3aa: CASSLTTGYNEQFF; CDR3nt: TGTGCCAGCAGCTTGACCACCGGCTACAATGAGCAGTTCTTC